This TCR beta chain comes out of a study of cytomegalovirus exposure and HLA in healthy donors. In the case of this clone: Antigen: not known.

Amplification used 60 Vbeta primers and 13 Jbeta primers. TCRdb keeps only in-frame clones here, not all; method: immunoSEQ multiplex PCR. The sample lists 64,000 or so clones, roughly 87% occurring once. The study, taken as a whole, reports: Testing in vitro showed a few CMV-associated chains specific for CMV antigens. It was reported that the classifier diagnosed cytomegalovirus status with high specificity and sensitivity in both the original and validation cohorts. In terms of immune exposure information, only CMV serostatus was available.

The CDR3 extends over 16 amino acids. J lost 5 bases, V lost 4 bases, and 10 bases had no gene match. CDR1 is SGDLS, CDR2 YYNGEE, per germline. This receptor was taken from a female donor in good health and CMV-seronegative. The specimen was PBMCs. This chain links TRBV9 with TRBJ2-2; 8 nucleotides align to TRBD2. The CDR3 bases are TGTGCCAGCAGCCCATCGGGGGGGCTGGGGACCGGGGAGCTGTTTTTT. Its translation is CASSPSGGLGTGELFF.